This passage covers 5 T cell receptor beta chains from one sample sequenced in a study of vaccination and CD4 T cells after COVID-19. Sequenced with the Oncomine TCR Beta short-read assay was DNA taken from cultured CD4+ T cells. Using the QIAamp micro DNA kit, genomic DNA was extracted from the CD4+ T cells that had been cultured. TCRdb reanalysed the PCR reads using MiXCR and keeps one entry per CDR3 protein. The top ten hold 15% of the sample, which has roughly 9,800 distinct CDR3 sequences, roughly a third seen once. As to treatment: approximately nine-day PBMC culture with coronavirus spike peptide pools or control peptides (ViraFEST assay). One should note that the unexposed donor's CD4+ T cells were collected before the COVID-19 pandemic (2011-2018). The antigens these receptors bind are not known. The sequenced sample was CD4+ T cells from blood, cultured in vitro. The receptors here all came from a human donor in good health.

This clonotype has a handful of counts. The genes are TRBV19 and TRBJ1-4; the match to TRBD1 covers 11 bases. With 5 bases clipped from V and 7 bases from J, the junction kept 3 bases outside the gene matches. The CDR3 is 14 residues long. Looked up from germline, CDR1 is LNHDA and CDR2 is SQIVND (reference sequence). The CDR3 loop reads CASSRTGGVEKLFF. The CDR3 region has the DNA TGTGCCAGTAGTCGGACAGGGGGCGTTGAAAAACTGTTTTTT.

In its sample, this clonotype ranks as medium-sized. The V call is TRBV20-1, the J call TRBJ1-5; D unresolved. CDR3 length: 13 amino acids. Germline loops: CDR1 DFQATT, CDR2 SNEGSKA (reference sequence). Between the trimmed V and J ends, which lost 8 bases and 2 bases, there was a span of 13 bases. DNA of the CDR3: TGCAGTCCGAGTGCCGGGGGCAATCAGCCCCAGCATTTT. This encodes CSPSAGGNQPQHF.

This clonotype was recorded a few times. CDR3 coding DNA: TGCGCCAGCAGCCGACAATTGGGCTCTGGGGCCAACGTCCTGACTTTC. Its translation: CASSRQLGSGANVLTF. The chain combines TRBV5-1 with TRBJ2-6; no clear D. V lost 4 bases and J lost 0, with 11 bases in between. This CDR3 has 16 residues. Germline V gene data show CDR1 as SGHRS and CDR2 as YFSETQ.

The chain employs TRBV12-3 or TRBV12-4 and TRBJ2-1; TRBD2 matches 12 bases. The J segment lost 9 bases and the V segment lost 3 bases, leaving 6 bases of the junction unmatched. The CDR3 length is 15 residues. The CDR3 region is CASSLTSGSPSEQFF. CDR3 DNA sequence: TGTGCCAGCAGTTTGACTAGCGGGAGCCCTAGTGAGCAGTTCTTC.

This clonotype appeared a single time. The rearrangement joins TRBV21-1 to TRBJ1-1; the DNA was not compared with TRBD1, the D call given in the table. TRBV21-1 is a known pseudogene. There are 17 residues in the CDR3. This CDR3 is CASSTRGEQGARWRAFF. CDR3 sequence (DNA): TGTGCCAGCAGCACAAGAGGGGAGCAGGGGGCGCGTTGGAGGGCTTTCTTT.